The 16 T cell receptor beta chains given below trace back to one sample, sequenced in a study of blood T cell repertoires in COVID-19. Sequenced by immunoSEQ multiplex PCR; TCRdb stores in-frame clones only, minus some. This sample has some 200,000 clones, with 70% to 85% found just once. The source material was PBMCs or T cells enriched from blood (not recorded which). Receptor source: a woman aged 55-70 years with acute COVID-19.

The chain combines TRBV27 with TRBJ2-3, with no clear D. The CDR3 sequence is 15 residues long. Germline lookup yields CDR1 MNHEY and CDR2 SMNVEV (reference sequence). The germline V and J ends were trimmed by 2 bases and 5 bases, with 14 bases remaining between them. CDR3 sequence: CASSLRRVPLDTQYF. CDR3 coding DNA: TGTGCCAGCAGTTTACGCCGGGTCCCTCTAGATACGCAGTATTTT.

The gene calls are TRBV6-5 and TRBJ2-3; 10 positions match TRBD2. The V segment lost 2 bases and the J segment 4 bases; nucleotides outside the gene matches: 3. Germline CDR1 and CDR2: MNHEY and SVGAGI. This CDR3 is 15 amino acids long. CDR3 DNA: TGTGCCAGCAGTTACCTAGCGGGAGACTCAGATACGCAGTATTTT. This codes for CASSYLAGDSDTQYF.

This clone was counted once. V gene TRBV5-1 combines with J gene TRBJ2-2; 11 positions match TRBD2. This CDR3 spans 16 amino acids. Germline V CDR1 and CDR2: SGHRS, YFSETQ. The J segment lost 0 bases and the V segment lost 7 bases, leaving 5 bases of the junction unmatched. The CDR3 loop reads CASRTSGSPNTGELFF. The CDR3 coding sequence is TGCGCCAGCCGGACTAGCGGGTCACCGAACACCGGGGAGCTGTTTTTT.

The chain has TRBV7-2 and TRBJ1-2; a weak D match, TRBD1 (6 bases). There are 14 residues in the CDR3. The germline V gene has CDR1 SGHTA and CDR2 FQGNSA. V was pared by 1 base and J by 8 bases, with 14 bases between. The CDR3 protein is CASSLDRAFGGYTF. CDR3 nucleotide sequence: TGTGCCAGCAGCTTAGACAGGGCCTTCGGGGGCTACACCTTC.

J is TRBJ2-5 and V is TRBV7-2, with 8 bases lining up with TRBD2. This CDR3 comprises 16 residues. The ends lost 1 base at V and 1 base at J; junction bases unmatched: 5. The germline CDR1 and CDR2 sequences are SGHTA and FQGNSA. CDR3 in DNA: TGTGCCAGCAGCTTAGATCCCGGGGGGGCCCAAGAGACCCAGTACTTC. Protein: CASSLDPGGAQETQYF. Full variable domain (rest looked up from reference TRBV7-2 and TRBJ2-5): GAGVSQSPSNKVTEKGKDVELRCDPISGHTALYWYRQSLGQGLEFLIYFQGNSAPDKSGLPSDRFSAERTGGSVSTLTIQRTQQEDSAVYLCASSLDPGGAQETQYFGPGTRLLVL.

In DNA form, the CDR3 reads TGTGCCAGCAGCCAAGAATATCAGGTGGCCTATGGCTACACCTTC. This translates into CASSQEYQVAYGYTF. The chain employs TRBV3-1 (or the pseudogene TRBV3-2) and TRBJ1-2; no reliable D call. Germline values: CDR1 LGHDT, CDR2 YNNKEL (reference sequence). This CDR3 is 15 amino acids long. The V end was cut by 0 bases, the J end by 4 bases, with 12 bases between.

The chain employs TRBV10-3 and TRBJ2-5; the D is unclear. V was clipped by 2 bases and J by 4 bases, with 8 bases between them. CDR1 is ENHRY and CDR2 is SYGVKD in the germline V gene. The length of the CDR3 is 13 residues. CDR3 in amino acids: CAISESSSETQYF. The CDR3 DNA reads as TGTGCCATCAGTGAGAGTAGCTCAGAGACCCAGTACTTC.

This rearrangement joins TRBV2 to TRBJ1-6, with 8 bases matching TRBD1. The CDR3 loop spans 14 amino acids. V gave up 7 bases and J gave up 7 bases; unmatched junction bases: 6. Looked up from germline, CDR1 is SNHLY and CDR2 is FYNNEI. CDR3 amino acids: CASINGQGNSPLHF. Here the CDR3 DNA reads TGTGCCAGCATAAACGGACAGGGAAATTCACCCCTCCACTTT.

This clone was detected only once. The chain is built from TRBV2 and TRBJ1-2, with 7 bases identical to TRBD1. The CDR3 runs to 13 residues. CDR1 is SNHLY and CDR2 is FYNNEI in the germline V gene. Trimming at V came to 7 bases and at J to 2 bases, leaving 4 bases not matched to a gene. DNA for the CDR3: TGTGCCAGCACGGGACAGATGAACTATGGCTACACCTTC. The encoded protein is CASTGQMNYGYTF.

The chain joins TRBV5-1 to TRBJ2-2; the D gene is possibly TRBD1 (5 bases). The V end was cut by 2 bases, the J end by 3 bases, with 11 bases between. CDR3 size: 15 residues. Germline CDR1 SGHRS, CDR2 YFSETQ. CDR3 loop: CASSLPAGHTGELFF. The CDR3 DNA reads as TGCGCCAGCAGCTTACCGGCAGGGCACACCGGGGAGCTGTTTTTT.

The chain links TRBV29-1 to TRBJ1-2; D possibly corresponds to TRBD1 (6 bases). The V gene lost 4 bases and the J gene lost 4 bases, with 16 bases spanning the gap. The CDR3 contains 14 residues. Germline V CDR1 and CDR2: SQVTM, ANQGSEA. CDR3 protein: CSVGRDTGVYGYTF. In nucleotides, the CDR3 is TGCAGCGTTGGTCGGGACACTGGGGTCTATGGCTACACCTTC. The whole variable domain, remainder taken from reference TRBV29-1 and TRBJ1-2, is SAVISQKPSRDICQRGTSLTIQCQVDSQVTMMFWYRQQPGQSLTLIATANQGSEATYESGFVIDKFPISRPNLTFSTLTVSNMSPEDSSIYLCSVGRDTGVYGYTFGSGTRLTVV.

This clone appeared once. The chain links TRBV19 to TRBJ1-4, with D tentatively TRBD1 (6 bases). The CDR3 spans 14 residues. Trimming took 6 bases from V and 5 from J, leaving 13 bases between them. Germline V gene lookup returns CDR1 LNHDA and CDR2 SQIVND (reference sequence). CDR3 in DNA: TGTGCCAGTAGCTTCCGGGACATCAATGAAAAACTGTTTTTT. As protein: CASSFRDINEKLFF.

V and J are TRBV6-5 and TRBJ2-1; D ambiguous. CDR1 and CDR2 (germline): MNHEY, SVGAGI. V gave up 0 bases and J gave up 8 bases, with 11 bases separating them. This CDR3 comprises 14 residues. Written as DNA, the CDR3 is TGTGCCAGCAGTTACTCGATGAGATCGCATGAGCAGTTCTTC. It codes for CASSYSMRSHEQFF.

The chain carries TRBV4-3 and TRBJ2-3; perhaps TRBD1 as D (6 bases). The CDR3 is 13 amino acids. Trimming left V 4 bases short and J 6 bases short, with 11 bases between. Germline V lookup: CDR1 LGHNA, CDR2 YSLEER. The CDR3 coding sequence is TGCGCCAGCAGCCGAGCAGGGGTGGATACGCAGTATTTT. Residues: CASSRAGVDTQYF.

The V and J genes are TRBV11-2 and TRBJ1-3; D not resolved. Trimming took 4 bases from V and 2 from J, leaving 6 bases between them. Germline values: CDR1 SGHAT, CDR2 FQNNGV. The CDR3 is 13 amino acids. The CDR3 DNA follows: TGTGCCAGCAGCTCATCCCCTGGAAACACCATATATTTT. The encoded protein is CASSSSPGNTIYF.

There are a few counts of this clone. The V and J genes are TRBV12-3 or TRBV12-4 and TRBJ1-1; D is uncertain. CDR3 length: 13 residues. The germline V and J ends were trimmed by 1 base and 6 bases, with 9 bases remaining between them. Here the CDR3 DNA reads TGTGCCAGCAGTTTAGATCGTTACTCTGAAGCTTTCTTT. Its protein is CASSLDRYSEAFF.